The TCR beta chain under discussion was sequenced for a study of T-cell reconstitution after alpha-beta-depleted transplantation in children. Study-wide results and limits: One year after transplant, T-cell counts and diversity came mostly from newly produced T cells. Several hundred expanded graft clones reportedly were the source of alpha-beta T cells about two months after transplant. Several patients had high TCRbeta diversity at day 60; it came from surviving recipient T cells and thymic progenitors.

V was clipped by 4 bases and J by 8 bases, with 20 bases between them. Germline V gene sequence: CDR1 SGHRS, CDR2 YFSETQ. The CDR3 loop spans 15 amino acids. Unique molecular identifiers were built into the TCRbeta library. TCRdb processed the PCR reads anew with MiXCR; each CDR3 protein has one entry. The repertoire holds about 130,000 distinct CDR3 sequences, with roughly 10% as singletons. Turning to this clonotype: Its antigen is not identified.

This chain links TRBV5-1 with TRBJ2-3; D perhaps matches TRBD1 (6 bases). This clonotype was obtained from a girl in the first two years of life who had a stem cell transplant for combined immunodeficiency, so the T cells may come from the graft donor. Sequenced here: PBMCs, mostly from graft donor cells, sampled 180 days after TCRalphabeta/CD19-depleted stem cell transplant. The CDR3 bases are TGCGCCAGCAGCGCCCGGGACACCTTGGTTGGTACGCAGTATTTT. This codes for CASSARDTLVGTQYF.